A selection of T cell receptor beta chains follows, all from one sample in a study of control samples from healthy donors and cancer patients. The method was immunoSEQ multiplex PCR; TCRdb's version includes in-frame clones alone and lacks a portion of them. The table shows 120,000 or so clones, with 80% to 90% occurring only once. Sequenced: blood. The receptors originated from a man aged 55-75 years in good health. The CDR3 runs from the conserved cysteine through the conserved F or W. D genes are given only for firm matches. Only some rows state a clone size, as once, few, many or a class for expanded clones.

D gene,V gene,clone size,J gene,CDR3 protein,CDR3 DNA
-,TRBV28,-,TRBJ2-2,CASSFRGVNTGELFF,TGTGCCAGCAGTTTTAGGGGAGTGAACACCGGGGAGCTGTTTTTT
TRBD1,TRBV27,-,TRBJ2-7,CASSLTGTGGGEQYF,TGTGCCAGCAGTTTGACCGGGACAGGGGGCGGCGAGCAGTACTTC
-,TRBV28,-,TRBJ2-7,CASRPPYSYEQYF,TGTGCCAGCAGACCTCCCTACTCCTACGAGCAGTACTTC
-,TRBV12-3/TRBV12-4,-,TRBJ1-3,CASSSSSGNTIYF,TGTGCCAGCAGTTCCAGCTCTGGAAACACCATATATTTT
-,TRBV5-1,once,TRBJ2-7,CASSLGGEKREQYF,TGCGCCAGCAGCTTGGGCGGGGAAAAGCGGGAGCAGTACTTC
-,TRBV7-6,-,TRBJ2-7,CASSLMDSYEQYF,TGTGCCAGCAGCTTAATGGATAGTTACGAGCAGTACTTC
-,TRBV18,few,TRBJ2-2,CASSPSSRGSNTGELFF,TGTGCCAGCTCACCATCGTCTAGAGGGTCGAACACCGGGGAGCTGTTTTTT
TRBD1,TRBV19,-,TRBJ1-6,CASSLSDRGINSPLHF,TGTGCCAGTAGTTTATCGGACAGGGGGATTAATTCACCCCTCCACTTT
TRBD1,TRBV18,-,TRBJ2-5,CASSPSTGTQETQYF,TGTGCCAGCTCACCATCGACAGGGACCCAAGAGACCCAGTACTTC
-,TRBV7-8,-,TRBJ2-3,CASSQAGFRTSTDTQYF,TGTGCCAGCAGCCAGGCAGGATTTCGGACTAGCACAGATACGCAGTATTTT
-,TRBV14,-,TRBJ1-5,CASTGDSNQPQHF,TGTGCCAGCACAGGGGATAGCAATCAGCCCCAGCATTTT
TRBD1,TRBV7-9,-,TRBJ1-5,CASSTSGGENQPQHF,TGTGCCAGCAGCACCTCAGGGGGCGAAAATCAGCCCCAGCATTTT
TRBD1,TRBV7-6,-,TRBJ2-7,CASSFGTGSYEQYF,TGTGCCAGCAGCTTCGGGACAGGCTCCTACGAGCAGTACTTC
TRBD2,TRBV19,-,TRBJ2-2,CASMRGGLSTGELFF,TGTGCCAGTATGCGGGGGGGACTCTCGACCGGGGAGCTGTTTTTT
-,TRBV12-3/TRBV12-4,-,TRBJ2-1,CASSPRVGEQFF,TGTGCCAGCAGTCCCAGGGTTGGTGAGCAGTTCTTC
TRBD2,TRBV7-9,-,TRBJ2-1,CASRLAGVRSYNEQFF,TGTGCCAGCAGACTAGCGGGGGTACGGTCCTACAATGAGCAGTTCTTC
-,TRBV6-1,-,TRBJ1-4,CASSEERKEKLFF,TGTGCCAGCAGTGAGGAAAGAAAAGAAAAACTGTTTTTT
-,TRBV18,once,TRBJ1-1,CASSVTGTELPAFF,TGTGCCAGCTCCGTGACCGGGACGGAGCTCCCGGCTTTCTTT
TRBD2,TRBV5-1,-,TRBJ2-1,CASSLGFLAGGYNEQFF,TGCGCCAGCAGCTTGGGTTTTCTAGCGGGGGGCTACAATGAGCAGTTCTTC
-,TRBV7-3,-,TRBJ2-7,CATLFPGATPYEQYF,TGTGCCACCTTATTCCCAGGGGCCACCCCCTACGAGCAGTACTTC
TRBD1,TRBV7-2,-,TRBJ2-7,CASSPRQGRYEQYF,TGTGCCAGCAGCCCTCGACAGGGGAGGTACGAGCAGTACTTC
-,TRBV5-1,-,TRBJ2-3,CASSFPPDTQYF,TGCGCCAGCAGCTTTCCTCCAGATACGCAGTATTTT
-,TRBV7-2,-,TRBJ1-5,CASSLGSRAGETQHF,TGTGCCAGCAGCTTAGGATCTCGGGCAGGGGAGACCCAGCATTTT
-,TRBV3-1/TRBV3-2,-,TRBJ2-4,CASSRAGNLAKNIQYF,TGTGCCAGCAGCCGGGCAGGTAATCTAGCCAAAAACATTCAGTACTTC
-,TRBV18,-,TRBJ1-1,CASSPYYAVPGDTEAFF,TGTGCCAGCTCACCATATTATGCGGTCCCGGGGGACACTGAAGCTTTCTTT
TRBD2,TRBV9,-,TRBJ2-3,CASSVRGDRDTQYF,TGTGCCAGCAGCGTACGGGGGGACCGGGATACGCAGTATTTT
TRBD1,TRBV3-1/TRBV3-2,once,TRBJ2-7,CASSQDRRADRGSPYEQYF,TGTGCCAGCAGCCAAGATCGTCGGGCGGACAGGGGTTCCCCCTACGAGCAGTACTTC
-,TRBV15,-,TRBJ1-5,CATSRDYSGPRHF,TGTGCCACCAGCAGAGATTATAGCGGCCCGAGGCATTTT
-,TRBV5-1,-,TRBJ2-7,CASSLPLEGHEQYF,TGCGCCAGCAGCTTGCCTTTAGAGGGACACGAGCAGTACTTC
-,TRBV28,few,TRBJ1-2,CASSYSYSSGYTF,TGTGCCAGCAGCTACTCCTACAGCTCTGGCTACACCTTC
TRBD1,TRBV6-1,once,TRBJ2-2,CASSETGRSPVWGTGELFF,TGTGCCAGCAGTGAGACAGGGCGCTCCCCTGTATGGGGAACCGGGGAGCTGTTTTTT
TRBD2,TRBV5-1,-,TRBJ2-2,CASSPGGGINTGELFF,TGCGCCAGCAGCCCCGGCGGGGGAATAAACACCGGGGAGCTGTTTTTT
-,TRBV30,-,TRBJ2-3,CAWSDQVDTQYF,TGTGCCTGGAGTGACCAGGTTGATACGCAGTATTTT
TRBD1,TRBV28,-,TRBJ1-2,CAAAGGNYGYTF,TGTGCCGCCGCAGGGGGTAACTATGGCTACACCTTC
TRBD1,TRBV28,-,TRBJ2-5,CASSISDRGYQETQYF,TGTGCCAGCAGTATATCGGACAGGGGATACCAAGAGACCCAGTACTTC
-,TRBV7-2,-,TRBJ2-4,CASLPQGQGNYIQYF,TGTGCCAGCCTCCCGCAGGGGCAGGGAAATTACATTCAGTACTTC
-,TRBV7-9,-,TRBJ2-3,CASSLNSLNTDTQYF,TGTGCCAGCAGCTTAAATTCTCTAAACACAGATACGCAGTATTTT
-,TRBV9,-,TRBJ2-1,CASNPRDKTYNEQFF,TGTGCCAGCAACCCCCGGGACAAAACCTACAATGAGCAGTTCTTC
-,TRBV28,-,TRBJ2-7,CASSLTSIEQYF,TGTGCCAGCAGTTTAACCTCGATCGAGCAGTACTTC
TRBD1,TRBV9,-,TRBJ1-1,CASSVSGQGVTEAFF,TGTGCCAGCAGCGTAAGCGGACAGGGGGTTACTGAAGCTTTCTTT
-,TRBV28,-,TRBJ1-4,CASSHSTQGYEKLFF,TGTGCCAGCAGTCACTCAACCCAGGGCTATGAAAAACTGTTTTTT
-,TRBV5-1,-,TRBJ1-2,CASSLGPQLKGGYTF,TGCGCCAGCAGCTTGGGACCGCAATTAAAGGGAGGCTACACCTTC
-,TRBV2,once,TRBJ1-1,CASRVGRTNTEAFF,TGTGCCAGCCGGGTGGGTCGGACGAACACTGAAGCTTTCTTT